Listed here are 13 T cell receptor beta chains from one sample, sequenced in a study of blood T cell repertoires in COVID-19. Clones were read by immunoSEQ multiplex PCR, and TCRdb kept only the in-frame ones, dropping some. Here the sample spans about 64,000 clones, 65% to 90% being singletons. The sample consisted of peripheral blood. The origin of the receptors is a man aged 40-55 years with acute or convalescent COVID-19.

This chain links TRBV30 with TRBJ1-1; 7 nucleotides align to TRBD1. This CDR3 comprises 14 residues. Germline trimming cut 1 base from V and 6 bases from J; bases unmatched to any gene: 8. Germline-derived CDR1 and CDR2 are GTSNPN and SVGIG (reference sequence). This CDR3 is CAWSELGDSAEAFF. CDR3 DNA sequence: TGTGCCTGGAGTGAACTGGGGGACAGCGCTGAAGCTTTCTTT. Supplemented by reference TRBV30 and TRBJ1-1, the full variable domain reads SQTIHQWPATLVQPVGSPLSLECTVEGTSNPNLYWYRQAAGRGLQLLFYSVGIGQISSEVPQNLSASRPQDRQFILSSKKLLLSDSGFYLCAWSELGDSAEAFFGQGTRLTVV.

V is TRBV7-2 and J is TRBJ1-5; 8 nucleotides agree with TRBD1. The CDR3 is 16 amino acids. The germline V gene has CDR1 SGHTA and CDR2 FQGNSA. V trimming: 1 base; J trimming: 7 bases; junction bases outside the gene matches: 9. As DNA, the CDR3 is TGTGCCAGCAGCTTAGGGGCTACAGGGGGATGGCAGCCCCAGCATTTT. Protein: CASSLGATGGWQPQHF.

The V and J genes are TRBV6-5 and TRBJ1-1; perhaps TRBD1 as D (5 bases). Per germline, CDR1 MNHEY and CDR2 SVGAGI. Trimming left V 11 bases short and J 6 bases short, with 19 bases between. The CDR3 is 13 amino acids. The CDR3 nucleotides are TGTGCCGTCTTTGGCAGGGCCGAGGCTGAAGCTTTCTTT. Its translation: CAVFGRAEAEAFF.

The rearrangement joins TRBV18 to TRBJ1-6; D is undetermined. This CDR3 spans 13 amino acids. V lost 5 bases, J lost 5 bases, and 7 bases lay in between. Germline CDR1 and CDR2: KGHSH and LQKENI. The CDR3 nucleotides read TGTGCCAGCTCAAAAGCGGATAATTCACCCCTCCACTTT. As protein: CASSKADNSPLHF.

This chain connects TRBV20-1 to TRBJ1-1; no definite D call. CDR1 DFQATT and CDR2 SNEGSKA come from the germline V gene (reference sequence). V lost 3 bases and J lost 0, with 14 bases in between. The CDR3 spans 15 residues. The CDR3 DNA reads TGCAGTGCTAGTCCTCCCCTATCGGTGAACACTGAAGCTTTCTTT. It codes for CSASPPLSVNTEAFF.

V is TRBV4-2 and J is TRBJ1-5; D not resolved. Germline assignment: CDR1 LGHNA and CDR2 YNFKEQ. The length of the CDR3 is 15 residues. Between the trimmed V and J ends, which lost 0 bases and 4 bases, there was a span of 10 bases. The CDR3 DNA sequence: TGTGCCAGCAGCCAAGACGAACAGATAAATCAGCCCCAGCATTTT. Protein: CASSQDEQINQPQHF.

The rearrangement joins TRBV5-5 to TRBJ1-1; D unresolved. Germline-derived CDR1 and CDR2 are SGHKS and YYEKEE (reference sequence). Trimming cost V 0 bases and J 0 bases, with 6 bases left between them. The CDR3 runs 14 residues. CDR3 coding DNA: TGTGCCAGCAGCTTGGCTCTCGTGAACACTGAAGCTTTCTTT. Encoded protein: CASSLALVNTEAFF.

The genes are TRBV27 and TRBJ2-7, with D unresolved. Germline CDR1 MNHEY, CDR2 SMNVEV (reference sequence). V was pared by 2 bases and J by 3 bases, with 14 bases between. The CDR3 is made up of 15 amino acids. Written as DNA, the CDR3 is TGTGCCAGCAGTTTAAAACCTATTCCCCTCTACGAGCAGTACTTC. Its protein product is CASSLKPIPLYEQYF.

The chain combines TRBV4-1 with TRBJ1-2, with D maybe TRBD1 (6 bases). The CDR3 totals 14 residues. V was shortened by 0 bases and J by 7 bases, with 12 bases between the two germline ends. The V gene's germline CDR1 is MGHRA and CDR2 YSYEKL. In DNA form, the CDR3 reads TGCGCCAGCAGCCAAGACCAGGGGTTGCTTGGCTACACCTTC. It is translated as CASSQDQGLLGYTF.

The CDR3, as DNA: TGCAGCGCCCGGACAGAGAACCAATTCCAATATGGCTACACCTTC. It specifies CSARTENQFQYGYTF. The rearrangement uses TRBV29-1 and TRBJ1-2; possibly TRBD1 for D (6 bases). The CDR3 contains 15 residues. V gave up 7 bases and J gave up 5 bases, with 23 bases separating them. CDR1 and CDR2 from the germline V gene are SQVTM and ANQGSEA.

This clone has a handful of counts. V and J are TRBV5-6 and TRBJ2-2, with 12 bases identical to TRBD2. This CDR3 is built from 15 residues. Germline V CDR1 and CDR2: SGHDT, YYEEEE. J gave up 6 bases and V 7 bases, and 7 bases lay outside the gene matches. The CDR3 DNA reads TGTGCCAGCGCCGGGACTAGCGGGTGGGCCGGGGAGCTGTTTTTT. Translated: CASAGTSGWAGELFF.

Only a few counts were recorded for this clone. This sequence joins TRBV29-1 and TRBJ1-2; 9 bases are a match to TRBD1. V lost 7 bases to trimming and J lost 8 bases; unmatched junction nucleotides: 8. CDR3 length equals 12 residues. Per germline, CDR1 SQVTM and CDR2 ANQGSEA. The CDR3 sequence is CSAGQGASGYTF. CDR3 in DNA: TGCAGCGCGGGACAGGGAGCCTCCGGCTACACCTTC.

This chain joins TRBV24-1 and TRBJ1-3; D ambiguous. CDR3 length: 13 residues. The V end lost 5 bases, the J end lost 3 bases, and 7 bases lay between the germline ends. The germline V gene encodes CDR1 KGHDR and CDR2 SFDVKD. The CDR3 is CATSAGIGNTIYF. CDR3 nucleotide sequence: TGTGCCACCAGTGCGGGAATTGGAAACACCATATATTTT.